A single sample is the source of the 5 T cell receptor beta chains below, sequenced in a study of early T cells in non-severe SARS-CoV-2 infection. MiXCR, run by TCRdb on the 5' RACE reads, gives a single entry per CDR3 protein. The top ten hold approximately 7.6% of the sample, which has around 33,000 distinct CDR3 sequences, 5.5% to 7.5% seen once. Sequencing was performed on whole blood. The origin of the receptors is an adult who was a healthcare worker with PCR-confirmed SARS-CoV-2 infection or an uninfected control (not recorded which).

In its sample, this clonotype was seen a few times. The CDR3 DNA reads as TGTGCCAGCAGAGAAACGACAGGGGGCACTGAAGCTTTCTTT. Its protein is CASRETTGGTEAFF. This sequence joins TRBV6-2 or TRBV6-3 and TRBJ1-1; 9 bases are shared with TRBD1. Germline loops: CDR1 MNHEY, CDR2 SVGEGT. This CDR3 is built from 14 residues. With 6 bases clipped from V and 4 bases from J, the junction kept 6 bases outside the gene matches.

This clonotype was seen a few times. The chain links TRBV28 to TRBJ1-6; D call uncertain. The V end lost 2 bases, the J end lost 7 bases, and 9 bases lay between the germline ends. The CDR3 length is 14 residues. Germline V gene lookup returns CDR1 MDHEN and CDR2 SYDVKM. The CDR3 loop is CASSLGSENSPLHF. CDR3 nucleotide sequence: TGTGCCAGCAGTTTAGGTTCAGAGAATTCACCCCTCCACTTT.

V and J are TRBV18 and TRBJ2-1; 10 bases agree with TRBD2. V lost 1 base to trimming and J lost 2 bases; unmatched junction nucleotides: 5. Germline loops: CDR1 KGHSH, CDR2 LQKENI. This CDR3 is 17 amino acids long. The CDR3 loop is CASSPLAGGTTYNEQFF. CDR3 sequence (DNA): TGTGCCAGCTCACCACTAGCGGGGGGCACAACCTACAATGAGCAGTTCTTC.

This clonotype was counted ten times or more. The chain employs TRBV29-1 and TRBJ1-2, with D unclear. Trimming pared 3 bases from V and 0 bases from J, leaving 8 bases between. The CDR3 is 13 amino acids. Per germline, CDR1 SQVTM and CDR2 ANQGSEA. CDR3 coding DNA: TGCAGCGTTGATGACGGCACTAACTATGGCTACACCTTC. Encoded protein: CSVDDGTNYGYTF.

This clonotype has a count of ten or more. CDR3 residues: CASSNLLAPSSYNEQFF. CDR3 nucleotide sequence: TGTGCCAGCAGCAACCTACTAGCGCCGAGCTCCTACAATGAGCAGTTCTTC. V is TRBV9 and J is TRBJ2-1, with 7 nucleotides matching TRBD2. The CDR3 loop spans 17 amino acids. After removal of 4 bases from V and 0 bases from J, the junction contained 10 bases not matched to a gene. CDR1 is SGDLS and CDR2 is YYNGEE in the germline V gene. Based on the CDR3 plus reference TRBV9 and TRBJ2-1, the full variable domain is DSGVTQTPKHLITATGQRVTLRCSPRSGDLSVYWYQQSLDQGLQFLIQYYNGEERAKGNILERFSAQQFPDLHSELNLSSLELGDSALYFCASSNLLAPSSYNEQFFGPGTRLTVL.